The rows below give T cell receptor beta chains drawn from one sample of a study of T cell clonotyping in hematopoietic cell transplantation. Assay used: immunoSEQ multiplex PCR; TCRdb lists only in-frame clones, some missing. The sample yields 37,000 or so clones, over 75% seen once. Sequencing was done on a sample of peripheral blood mononuclear cells. Every receptor here comes from a woman aged 35 to 49 in good health. Some clones in this sample may be carry-over from other donors' samples. Both conserved end residues are part of each CDR3. D genes are given only for firm matches. Clone size, where shown, is once, few, many, or a class for clones that have expanded.

TRBV11-2	.	TRBJ2-5	.	TGTGCCAGCAGCTTAGTCTCCGAGACCCAGTACTTC	CASSLVSETQYF
TRBV7-8	.	TRBJ2-3	TRBD1	TGTGCCAGCAGCTTAGGAGGGACAGAAGATACGCAGTATTTT	CASSLGGTEDTQYF
TRBV5-1	.	TRBJ2-2	.	TGCGCCAGCAGCTGGGGACTTAACACCGGGGAGCTGTTTTTT	CASSWGLNTGELFF
TRBV28	.	TRBJ2-7	.	TGTGCCAGCAGTCCGGGGAACTCCTACGAGCAGTACTTC	CASSPGNSYEQYF
TRBV7-8	.	TRBJ2-2	TRBD2	TGTGCCAGCAGCCCCTGGACTAGCGGGATGGGGGAGCTGTTTTTT	CASSPWTSGMGELFF
TRBV28	.	TRBJ1-1	.	TGTGCCAGCAGCCTTTCAGGGGAAATAACTGAAGCTTTCTTT	CASSLSGEITEAFF
TRBV7-2	.	TRBJ1-2	TRBD1	TGTGCCAGCAGCTTAGAGGAGACAGGGGCCTCTGGCTACACCTTC	CASSLEETGASGYTF
TRBV29-1	.	TRBJ1-5	.	TGCAGCGTTGAATTCAGCTGGGGACATTGGAATCAGCCCCAGCATTTT	CSVEFSWGHWNQPQHF
TRBV28	.	TRBJ2-7	.	TGTGCCAGCAGTCGGCGGTTTGGCGTTAACGAGCAGTACTTC	CASSRRFGVNEQYF
TRBV11-1	.	TRBJ2-1	TRBD2	TGTGCCAGCAGCCTAACTAGCGGGGACGACAATGAGCAGTTCTTC	CASSLTSGDDNEQFF
TRBV5-1	.	TRBJ2-1	TRBD2	TGCGCCAGCAGCTTGGGACTAGCGGCTTACAATGAGCAGTTCTTC	CASSLGLAAYNEQFF
TRBV7-2	.	TRBJ2-1	.	TGTGCCAGCAGCTTGAGATTCAATGAGCAGTTCTTC	CASSLRFNEQFF
TRBV10-1	.	TRBJ2-7	.	TGCGCCAGCAGTGAGTCGGCCCCCGGGACACTCTACGAGCAGTACTTC	CASSESAPGTLYEQYF
TRBV30	.	TRBJ2-7	TRBD1	TGTGCCTGGGGGTTAGGACAGGACTACGAGCAGTACTTC	CAWGLGQDYEQYF
TRBV5-1	.	TRBJ2-1	TRBD2	TGCGCCAGCAAATTAGGACTAGCGACGGGGAATGAGCAGTTCTTC	CASKLGLATGNEQFF
TRBV29-1	.	TRBJ1-2	TRBD1	TGCAGCGCCGAACAGGGGTTAATTGGCTACACCTTC	CSAEQGLIGYTF
TRBV2	.	TRBJ2-5	.	TGTGCCAGCAGTGAATCGGACCGGGACTACCAAGAGACCCAGTACTTC	CASSESDRDYQETQYF
TRBV28	.	TRBJ1-1	TRBD1	TGTGCCAGCAGCGGAGGTGGGACAGAAATGAACACTGAAGCTTTCTTT	CASSGGGTEMNTEAFF
TRBV10-1	.	TRBJ2-1	TRBD1	TGCGCCACCAATGACCCCGGGACAGGGGTTGGTGAGCAGTTCTTC	CATNDPGTGVGEQFF
TRBV2	.	TRBJ2-1	.	TGTGCCGGCGGCGCAGACTGGCAAAATGAGCAGTTCTTC	CAGGADWQNEQFF
TRBV19	.	TRBJ1-2	.	TGTGCCAGTGGGATGGTAGGGAGCTATGGCTACACCTTC	CASGMVGSYGYTF
TRBV19	.	TRBJ1-3	.	TGTGCCAGTAGTAACAGAGACTCTGGAAACACCATATATTTT	CASSNRDSGNTIYF
TRBV2	.	TRBJ1-4	TRBD1	TGTGCCAGCAGGTTAGGGACAGGGGGGACTAATGAAAAACTGTTTTTT	CASRLGTGGTNEKLFF
TRBV7-7	.	TRBJ2-1	.	TGTGCTAGCAGCTTTGGCGGTAACAATGAGCAGTTCTTC	CASSFGGNNEQFF
TRBV28	.	TRBJ2-2	.	TGTGCCAGCAAGAGACAGCGAGAAACCGGGGAGCTGTTTTTT	CASKRQRETGELFF
TRBV7-2	.	TRBJ1-5	.	TGTGCCAGCAGCTCCTCGAACCCTAATCAGCCCCAGCATTTT	CASSSSNPNQPQHF
TRBV29-1	once	TRBJ1-1	.	TGCAGCGTTGGGGGCGCGGCGAACACTGAAGCTTTCTTT	CSVGGAANTEAFF
TRBV5-1	.	TRBJ1-2	TRBD1	TGCGCCAGCAGCGCTACAGGGGGCGGGTATGGCTACACCTTC	CASSATGGGYGYTF
TRBV30	.	TRBJ1-6	TRBD1	TGTGCCTGGAGGCCGACAGGGAGCAATTCACCCCTCCACTTT	CAWRPTGSNSPLHF
TRBV7-2	.	TRBJ2-7	.	TGTGCCAGCAGCCCCGGGGGCGAGCAGTACTTC	CASSPGGEQYF
TRBV9	once	TRBJ2-3	TRBD1	TGTGCCAGCAGCGAGACAGGGTACACAGATACGCAGTATTTT	CASSETGYTDTQYF
TRBV27	.	TRBJ1-2	.	TGTGCCAGCAGTCCCCCAGGGTATCATGGCTACACCTTC	CASSPPGYHGYTF
TRBV28	.	TRBJ1-5	.	TGTGCCAGCAGCTTGGGAGGACAGACCAATCAGCCCCAGCATTTT	CASSLGGQTNQPQHF
TRBV15	.	TRBJ2-3	.	TGTGCCACCAGCAGAGATGCCTTCACAGATACGCAGTATTTT	CATSRDAFTDTQYF
TRBV4-2	.	TRBJ2-7	.	TGTGCCAGCAGCCAAGAGAGGAGGGCCGAGCAGTACTTC	CASSQERRAEQYF
TRBV5-1	.	TRBJ2-7	.	TGCGCCAGCAGCCCAGGAATGGACTACCTCTCTCCCTACGAGCAGTACTTC	CASSPGMDYLSPYEQYF
TRBV5-6	once	TRBJ1-4	TRBD1	TGTGCCAGCAGCCGAGAGGGGGCGGGGGAAAAACTGTTTTTT	CASSREGAGEKLFF
TRBV4-1	.	TRBJ2-1	TRBD1	TGCGCCAGCAGCCGACCGACAGGGGTTCGAGAGCAGTTCTTC	CASSRPTGVREQFF
TRBV30	.	TRBJ1-4	.	TGTGCCTGGAGTGTAAGTCTGACAGCAGAAAAACTGTTTTTT	CAWSVSLTAEKLFF
TRBV6-1	.	TRBJ1-1	.	TGTGCCAGCAGTGTCTACTCCAGGGGTGGCAGGGGAAACACTGAAGCTTTCTTT	CASSVYSRGGRGNTEAFF
TRBV6-1	.	TRBJ1-2	.	TGTGCCAGCAGTGAACACCGGACCGATGGGGGAGGCTATGGCTACACCTTC	CASSEHRTDGGGYGYTF
TRBV7-8	.	TRBJ1-4	.	TGTGCCAGCAGCTTAGGGCAGTATGAAAAACTGTTTTTT	CASSLGQYEKLFF